This T cell receptor beta chain was sequenced during a study of cytomegalovirus exposure and HLA in healthy donors. General study results and limits: Most observed TCR sequences were rare, whereas some public TCRs were detected in many donors. According to a subsequent analysis, TCR clusters from the first cohort were inclined to appear together in the roughly 120 validation repertoires. Specificity of a few CMV-associated chains for CMV antigens was verified in vitro. Investigators reported 150 to 200 TCR beta chains as tied to cytomegalovirus.

Details on this clone: What it binds is not known. Germline is not matched at one junction end, which may reflect a read error.

Using immunoSEQ multiplex PCR, the repertoire was profiled, and TCRdb retains in-frame clones only, with some absent. The sample includes 200,000 to 250,000 clones, around 86% of them seen just once. The germline CDR1 and CDR2 sequences are MDHEN and SYDVKM. The CDR3 sequence is 18 residues long. Sequencing input: PBMCs. The chain is built from TRBV28 and TRBJ2-7, with TRBD2 matching over 7 bases. This receptor was identified in a woman aged 18-29 years in good health and CMV-seropositive. The CDR3 DNA reads TGTGCCAGCAGTTTAGAGAGCGGGGCCGGGATCCGCCGCTACAAGCAGTACTTC. Translated: CASSLESGAGIRRYKQYF.